Listed below are T cell receptor beta chains from one sample, sequenced in a study of cytomegalovirus exposure and HLA in healthy donors. Repertoires were generated with immunoSEQ multiplex PCR, while TCRdb's copy carries only in-frame clones and drops some. The data show approximately 150,000 clones, roughly 87% seen once. Sequences were obtained from PBMCs. Receptors were obtained from a man aged 50 or older in good health and CMV-seropositive. CDR3s include the opening cysteine and the closing phenylalanine or tryptophan. The D gene is left open where the match is weak. Not all rows give a size; the values are once, few, many and, for expanded clones, a class.

cdr3_length	clone_size	v_call	d_call	j_call	cdr3_nt	cdr3_aa
14	NA	TRBV30	NA	TRBJ1-5	TGTGCCTGGAATTCGGGGATGTCCTATCAGCCCCAGCATTTT	CAWNSGMSYQPQHF
15	NA	TRBV7-8	TRBD1	TRBJ2-7	TGTGCCAGCAGCTACAGACAGGGGATAAACTACGAGCAGTACTTC	CASSYRQGINYEQYF
13	NA	TRBV4-1	NA	TRBJ2-7	TGCGCCAGCAGCCAAGATAGCCCATACGAGCAGTACTTC	CASSQDSPYEQYF
14	NA	TRBV28	TRBD2	TRBJ2-2	TGTGCCAGCAGTTTACTAGCGGGAGCCGGGGAGCTGTTTTTT	CASSLLAGAGELFF
13	NA	TRBV19	TRBD1	TRBJ1-4	TGTGCCACTAACAGGGGGAGCAGTGAAAAACTGTTTTTT	CATNRGSSEKLFF
14	few	TRBV7-2	TRBD1	TRBJ2-5	TGTGCCAGCAGCTTTGACAGGGGGCCAGAGACCCAGTACTTC	CASSFDRGPETQYF
13	NA	TRBV2	TRBD1	TRBJ2-1	TGTGCCAGCAGTCGACAGGGGCAGGCTGAGCAGTTCTTC	CASSRQGQAEQFF
15	NA	TRBV6-5	TRBD2	TRBJ2-7	TGTGCCAGCAGTCACGCTAGCGGGGGGGCAAACGAGCAGTACTTC	CASSHASGGANEQYF
21	NA	TRBV9	TRBD1	TRBJ2-4	TGTGCCAGCAGCGTAGGCTTATGGGGGACAGGGGGCCAACTAGCCAAAAACATTCAGTACTTC	CASSVGLWGTGGQLAKNIQYF
15	few	TRBV27	TRBD2	TRBJ2-5	TGTGCCAGCAGTTTAGGTAGCGGGAGCTCGGAGACCCAGTACTTC	CASSLGSGSSETQYF
20	NA	TRBV2	TRBD2	TRBJ2-3	TGTGCCAGCAGTGATAGTGGTGGACTAGCGGGAGGGAGGAGTACAGATACGCAGTATTTT	CASSDSGGLAGGRSTDTQYF
15	once	TRBV7-2	NA	TRBJ1-6	TGTGCCAGCAGCTCCCTATTGGGGCGGGGGTCACCCCTCCACTTT	CASSSLLGRGSPLHF
16	NA	TRBV5-1	TRBD2	TRBJ2-1	TGCGCCAGCAGCCCGTACCGGGCGGGAGGGGACAATGAGCAGTTCTTC	CASSPYRAGGDNEQFF
14	few	TRBV6-1	NA	TRBJ1-5	TGTGCCAGCAGTGCTGCGGCAGGGCATCAGCCCCAGCATTTT	CASSAAAGHQPQHF
17	once	TRBV5-8	NA	TRBJ2-2	TGTGCCAGCACTAAGACTATCGGGCGGGGTGGCACCGGGGAGCTGTTTTTT	CASTKTIGRGGTGELFF
15	NA	TRBV2	TRBD2	TRBJ2-2	TGTGCCAGCAGGGCCGGACTAGCTTGGACCGGGGAGCTGTTTTTT	CASRAGLAWTGELFF
16	NA	TRBV5-6	TRBD2	TRBJ2-3	TGTGCCAGCAGCTTTGGCGGACTAGGGATCACAGATACGCAGTATTTT	CASSFGGLGITDTQYF
15	NA	TRBV5-4	NA	TRBJ1-2	TGTGCCAGCAGCTTGGTAGGCGGGGAAGGCTATGGCTACACCTTC	CASSLVGGEGYGYTF
13	NA	TRBV7-2	NA	TRBJ1-5	TGTGCCAGCAGCTTAGACAGGACGCAGCCCCAGCATTTT	CASSLDRTQPQHF
15	NA	TRBV7-2	TRBD2	TRBJ2-3	TGTGCCAGCAGCCTTGGCGGGGGAAACACAGATACGCAGTATTTT	CASSLGGGNTDTQYF
13	NA	TRBV14	NA	TRBJ1-6	TGTGCCAGCAGCCAAGTCCAGAATTCACCCCTCCACTTT	CASSQVQNSPLHF
15	NA	TRBV30	TRBD1	TRBJ2-7	TGTGCCTGGACCCCCTTGGGACAGGGGTTTTACGAGCAGTACTTC	CAWTPLGQGFYEQYF
17	NA	TRBV7-8	NA	TRBJ1-1	TGTGCCAGCAACTCCTACCAGCAGGCTGAATTGAACACTGAAGCTTTCTTT	CASNSYQQAELNTEAFF
16	few	TRBV7-3	TRBD1	TRBJ2-2	TGTGCCAGCAGCTTAGACGGGACAGCGAACACCGGGGAGCTGTTTTTT	CASSLDGTANTGELFF
13	NA	TRBV19	TRBD2	TRBJ2-7	TGTGCCAGTAGGGCTAGCGGGACGTACGAGCAGTACTTC	CASRASGTYEQYF
14	few	TRBV4-2	NA	TRBJ1-4	TGTGCCAGCATGGAGAGTGCAACTAATGAAAAACTGTTTTTT	CASMESATNEKLFF
15	NA	TRBV7-2	NA	TRBJ1-5	TGTGCCAGCAGCCCCCGGGTCCTCGGGAAGGAGCCCCAGCATTTT	CASSPRVLGKEPQHF
12	NA	TRBV5-4	NA	TRBJ1-6	TGTGCCAGCAGCCCGAGGGAAGGGCCCCTCCACTTT	CASSPREGPLHF
12	NA	TRBV29-1	NA	TRBJ2-1	TGCAGCGGGGATTTAGCGGACAATGAGCAGTTCTTC	CSGDLADNEQFF
16	few	TRBV4-1	TRBD2	TRBJ2-7	TGCGCCAGCAGCCAACGGACTAGCGGCCGATCCTACGAGCAGTACTTC	CASSQRTSGRSYEQYF
15	NA	TRBV11-3	NA	TRBJ2-5	TGTGCCAGCAGCTTGACAGGCGGCTCTCACGGGACCCAGTACTTC	CASSLTGGSHGTQYF
14	NA	TRBV19	TRBD2	TRBJ2-5	TGTGCCAGTGGAGGGGTAGCGGGGATAGAGACCCAGTACTTC	CASGGVAGIETQYF
13	NA	TRBV2	NA	TRBJ1-2	TGTGCCAGCAGCGAACAGGGAATCTATGGCTACACCTTC	CASSEQGIYGYTF
16	few	TRBV2	TRBD2	TRBJ2-7	TGTGCCAGCAATCTCGACCGGGACGGGGGGGCCTACGAGCAGTACTTC	CASNLDRDGGAYEQYF
16	NA	TRBV19	TRBD1	TRBJ1-1	TGTGCCAGTACTACACTAAGACAGGGGTTTTACTCTGAAGCTTTCTTT	CASTTLRQGFYSEAFF
13	NA	TRBV29-1	NA	TRBJ2-1	TGCAGCGTTGCCGGGAACTCCTACAATGAGCAGTTCTTC	CSVAGNSYNEQFF
15	NA	TRBV6-1	NA	TRBJ1-5	TGTGCCAGCAGTGAGGTGGGCAGGAGCAATCAGCCCCAGCATTTT	CASSEVGRSNQPQHF
13	once	TRBV29-1	NA	TRBJ1-4	TGCAGCGTGGAGACAGGCGCTAATGAAAAACTGTTTTTT	CSVETGANEKLFF
15	NA	TRBV23-1	TRBD1	TRBJ1-2	TGCGCCAGCAGTCAATCGCTGACAGGGGGGGGTGGCTACACCTTC	CASSQSLTGGGGYTF
16	NA	TRBV6-1	NA	TRBJ1-3	TGTGCCAGCAGTGCCGGGACACAGAGCTCTGGAAACACCATATATTTT	CASSAGTQSSGNTIYF
15	once	TRBV18	TRBD1	TRBJ2-1	TGTGCCAGCTCCCAAGACAGGGGGCCCTACAATGAGCAGTTCTTC	CASSQDRGPYNEQFF
18	NA	TRBV30	NA	TRBJ1-1	TGTGCCTGGACGTGGGATCGATACGGGACACTCATGAACACTGAAGCTTTCTTT	CAWTWDRYGTLMNTEAFF
15	once	TRBV29-1	NA	TRBJ2-2	TGCAGCGTTGAAGTCGGGACTGTAAACACCGGGGAGCTGTTTTTT	CSVEVGTVNTGELFF
15	once	TRBV19	TRBD1	TRBJ2-1	TGTGCCAGTAGTACCGGGACAGGAGGCAAGAATGAGCAGTTCTTC	CASSTGTGGKNEQFF
15	NA	TRBV7-3	TRBD2	TRBJ2-1	TGTGCCAGCAGCTTTTCTAGCGGGGGGGGGAATGAGCAGTTCTTC	CASSFSSGGGNEQFF
14	NA	TRBV27	NA	TRBJ1-6	TGTGCCAGCAGGGCAGGGGTTTTAAATTCACCCCTCCACTTT	CASRAGVLNSPLHF
16	NA	TRBV2	NA	TRBJ1-6	TGTGCCAGCAGTGAGCGACAGAGCTCCTATAATTCACCCCTCCACTTT	CASSERQSSYNSPLHF
18	few	TRBV12-5	TRBD1	TRBJ2-7	TGTGCTAGTGGTTTGGTTCTGAATTCGGGGACAGGGGCTTACGAGCAGTACTTC	CASGLVLNSGTGAYEQYF
14	NA	TRBV9	TRBD2	TRBJ2-7	TGTGCCAGCAGCGCGGGACTAGCGAACTACGAGCAGTACTTC	CASSAGLANYEQYF
15	few	TRBV5-6	TRBD1	TRBJ1-1	TGTGCCAGCAGCGGCACCGGGACAGGGAACACTGAAGCTTTCTTT	CASSGTGTGNTEAFF
15	NA	TRBV4-1	NA	TRBJ1-2	TGCGCCAGCAGCCAAACCCCGGACGGACTCTATGGCTACACCTTC	CASSQTPDGLYGYTF
15	NA	TRBV19	NA	TRBJ2-7	TGTGCCAGTACTTCGACAGGTAGTTCGATCTACGAGCAGTACTTC	CASTSTGSSIYEQYF
16	NA	TRBV6-1	TRBD2	TRBJ2-7	TGTGCCAGCAGTGAAGCTCTCGGAGCTAGCGGCTACGAGCAGTACTTC	CASSEALGASGYEQYF